One sample yielded the 14 T cell receptor beta chains listed below, sequenced in a study of blood T cell repertoires in COVID-19. Clones were read by immunoSEQ multiplex PCR, and TCRdb kept only the in-frame ones, dropping some. Among 150,000 or so clones, under 90% were seen once, and the ten largest hold 15% to 20%. Material: PBMCs or T cells enriched from blood (not recorded which). The receptors come from a man aged 55 to 69 who had recovered from COVID-19.

CDR3 sequence (DNA): TGTGCCAGCAGCTTAAGGGGACCCTGGACAGGAGCCCCTCCGGGGACCCAGTACTTC. Its translation is CASSLRGPWTGAPPGTQYF. The J gene is TRBJ2-5, the V gene TRBV7-2; 7 bases are shared with TRBD1. This CDR3 has 19 amino acids. Germline trimming cut 2 bases from V and 7 bases from J; bases unmatched to any gene: 22. Germline assignment: CDR1 SGHTA and CDR2 FQGNSA. The whole variable domain, filled in from reference TRBV7-2 and TRBJ2-5, reads GAGVSQSPSNKVTEKGKDVELRCDPISGHTALYWYRQSLGQGLEFLIYFQGNSAPDKSGLPSDRFSAERTGGSVSTLTIQRTQQEDSAVYLCASSLRGPWTGAPPGTQYFGPGTRLLVL.

The rearrangement joins TRBV6-5 to TRBJ1-4, with TRBD1 as a possible D gene (6 bases). CDR3 length: 14 amino acids. The germline V gene encodes CDR1 MNHEY and CDR2 SVGAGI. The V end was cut by 8 bases, the J end by 6 bases, with 16 bases between. The CDR3 here is CASSRRGKDEKLFF. The CDR3 DNA follows: TGTGCCAGCTCCCGCAGGGGTAAGGATGAAAAACTGTTTTTT.

V and J are TRBV5-4 and TRBJ2-5; D remains unclear. CDR3 length: 14 residues. Germline CDR1 SGHNT, CDR2 YYREEE (reference sequence). Trimming pared 1 base from V and 2 bases from J, leaving 9 bases between. This chain's CDR3 is CASSLITEQETQYF. CDR3 sequence (DNA): TGTGCCAGCAGCTTGATTACAGAGCAAGAGACCCAGTACTTC.

The J gene is TRBJ2-7, the V gene TRBV28; D gene uncertain. V was cut by 4 bases and J by 2 bases, with 9 bases left in between. Germline V gives CDR1 MDHEN, CDR2 SYDVKM. This CDR3 contains 13 residues. This CDR3 is CASSSSTPYEQYF. CDR3 nucleotide sequence: TGTGCCAGCAGTTCCTCGACTCCCTACGAGCAGTACTTC.

This clone appeared once. J is TRBJ2-5 and V is TRBV11-2; the match to TRBD2 covers 12 bases. The CDR3 contains 19 residues. Trimming cost V 1 base and J 5 bases; bases outside gene matches: 14. Germline V CDR1 and CDR2: SGHAT, FQNNGV. As DNA, the CDR3 is TGTGCCAGCAGCTTAGCCGGGGTAGGGACTAGCGGGCCCACGGAGACCCAGTACTTC. It specifies CASSLAGVGTSGPTETQYF.

The chain uses TRBV7-9 and TRBJ1-1, with D unclear. The CDR3 extends over 12 amino acids. The germline gives CDR1 SEHNR, CDR2 FQNEAQ (reference sequence). Trimming left V 5 bases short and J 8 bases short, with 12 bases between. The CDR3 here is CASSLPVPEAFF. The CDR3 nucleotides read TGTGCCAGCAGCCTCCCAGTCCCGGAAGCTTTCTTT.

The chain has TRBV7-8 and TRBJ2-7; 9 nucleotides line up with TRBD1. The trim removed 2 bases at V and 6 bases at J, leaving 5 bases unmatched. CDR3 size: 14 residues. From germline, CDR1 is SGHVS and CDR2 FQNEAQ. For the CDR3, the DNA is TGTGCCAGCAGCTTAACAGGGGGCGCGGGCGAGCAGTACTTC. Protein sequence: CASSLTGGAGEQYF.

This clone showed up just once. The chain uses TRBV6-4 and TRBJ1-6; tentatively, D is TRBD1 (6 bases). Germline loops: CDR1 MRHNA, CDR2 SNTAGT. This CDR3 region has 16 residues. V was clipped by 0 bases and J by 7 bases, with 13 bases between them. For the CDR3, the DNA is TGTGCCAGCAGTGACTCGCCCAATACAGGGAATTCACCCCTCCACTTT. This codes for CASSDSPNTGNSPLHF.

The genes are TRBV7-3 and TRBJ2-1; TRBD2 agrees at 9 bases. Germline V gives CDR1 SGHTA, CDR2 FQGTGA. V trimming: 1 base; J trimming: 8 bases; junction bases outside the gene matches: 9. The CDR3 sequence is 16 residues long. This CDR3 reads CASSLSGGDTVDEQFF. The CDR3, as DNA: TGTGCCAGCAGCTTAAGCGGGGGGGACACTGTTGATGAGCAGTTCTTC.

This clone was seen a single time. V usage is TRBV27 and J usage is TRBJ2-7, with D possibly being TRBD2 (7 bases). Germline CDR1 reads MNHEY; CDR2 reads SMNVEV (reference sequence). Trimming took off 6 bases at V and 0 bases at J, with 12 bases between the two ends. This CDR3 is 14 amino acids long. The CDR3 sequence is CASSWGGSSYEQYF. The CDR3 coding sequence is TGTGCCAGCAGCTGGGGGGGCAGCTCCTACGAGCAGTACTTC.

The chain couples TRBV7-6 to TRBJ2-1; tentatively, D is TRBD1 (5 bases). CDR1 and CDR2 from the germline V gene are SGHVS and FNYEAQ. The length of the CDR3 is 11 residues. V was trimmed by 4 bases and J by 7 bases, leaving 5 bases between them. The CDR3 protein is CASSSGNEQFF. The CDR3 bases are TGTGCCAGCAGCTCAGGGAATGAGCAGTTCTTC. The full variable domain, with the rest looked up from reference TRBV7-6 and TRBJ2-1, is GAGVSQSPRYKVTKRGQDVALRCDPISGHVSLYWYRQALGQGPEFLTYFNYEAQQDKSGLPNDRFSAERPEGSISTLTIQRTEQRDSAMYRCASSSGNEQFFGPGTRLTVL.

This clone was seen only once. V and J are TRBV30 and TRBJ1-2; maybe TRBD1 (5 bases). The V end was cut by 0 bases, the J end by 6 bases, with 11 bases between. In germline, CDR1 is GTSNPN, CDR2 SVGIG (reference sequence). The CDR3 extends over 13 amino acids. CDR3 in DNA: TGTGCCTGGAGTGTTGGCAGGGTAGATGGCTACACCTTC. This sequence encodes CAWSVGRVDGYTF.

V is TRBV19 and J is TRBJ2-6; D possibly corresponds to TRBD1 (5 bases). The ends were cut back, 3 bases at V and 3 bases at J, with 9 bases in the middle. This CDR3 is 15 amino acids long. Germline CDR1 is LNHDA and CDR2 is SQIVND (reference sequence). The CDR3 coding sequence is TGTGCCAGTAGTATTCAGGGCGGTGGGGCCAACGTCCTGACTTTC. Translating gives CASSIQGGGANVLTF.

In its sample, this clone was seen once. J is TRBJ2-3 and V is TRBV5-1; 7 bases match TRBD1. This CDR3 has 14 residues. V was clipped by 5 bases and J by 3 bases; unmatched bases: 6. Germline CDR1 is SGHRS and CDR2 is YFSETQ. CDR3 DNA sequence: TGCGCCAGCAGGGTAGGGGGCGCAACAGATACGCAGTATTTT. Its translation: CASRVGGATDTQYF.